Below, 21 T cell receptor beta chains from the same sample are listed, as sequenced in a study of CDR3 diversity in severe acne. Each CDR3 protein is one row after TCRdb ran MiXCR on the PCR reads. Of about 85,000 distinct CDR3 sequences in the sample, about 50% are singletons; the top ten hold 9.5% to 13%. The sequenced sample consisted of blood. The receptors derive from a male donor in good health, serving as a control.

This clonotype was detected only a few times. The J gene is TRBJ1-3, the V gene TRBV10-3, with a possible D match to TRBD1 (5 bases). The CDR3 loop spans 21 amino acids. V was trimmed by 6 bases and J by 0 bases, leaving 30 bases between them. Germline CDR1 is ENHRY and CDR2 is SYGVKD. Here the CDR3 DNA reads TGTGCCATCAGCCACCAACCCCCGGGACCTACACTGGGGATCTCTGGAAACACCATATATTTT. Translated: CAISHQPPGPTLGISGNTIYF.

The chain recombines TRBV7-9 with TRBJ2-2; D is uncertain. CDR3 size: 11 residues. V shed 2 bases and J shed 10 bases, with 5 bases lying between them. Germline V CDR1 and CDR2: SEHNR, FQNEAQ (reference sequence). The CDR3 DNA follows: TGTGCCAGCAGCTTACGATTGGAGCTGTTTTTT. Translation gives CASSLRLELFF.

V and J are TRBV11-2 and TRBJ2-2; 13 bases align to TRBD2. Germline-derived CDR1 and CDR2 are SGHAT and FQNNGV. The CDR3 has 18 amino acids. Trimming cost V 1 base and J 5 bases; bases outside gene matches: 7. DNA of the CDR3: TGTGCCAGCAGCTTAGTAAGGACTAGCGGGAGTCGGACCGGGGAGCTGTTTTTT. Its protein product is CASSLVRTSGSRTGELFF.

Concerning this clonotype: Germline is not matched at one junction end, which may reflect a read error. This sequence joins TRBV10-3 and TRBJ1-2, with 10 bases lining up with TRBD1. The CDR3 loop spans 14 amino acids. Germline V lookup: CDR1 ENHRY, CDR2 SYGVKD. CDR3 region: CASSADGTGVGYTF. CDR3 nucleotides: TGTGCCAGCAGTGCCGATGGGACAGGGGTTGGCTACACCTTC.

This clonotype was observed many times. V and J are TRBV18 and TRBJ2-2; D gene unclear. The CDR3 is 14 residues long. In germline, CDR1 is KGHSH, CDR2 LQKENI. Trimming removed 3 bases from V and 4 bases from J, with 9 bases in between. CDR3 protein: CASSPEPSTGELFF. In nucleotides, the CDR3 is TGTGCCAGCTCACCGGAACCTTCCACCGGGGAGCTGTTTTTT.

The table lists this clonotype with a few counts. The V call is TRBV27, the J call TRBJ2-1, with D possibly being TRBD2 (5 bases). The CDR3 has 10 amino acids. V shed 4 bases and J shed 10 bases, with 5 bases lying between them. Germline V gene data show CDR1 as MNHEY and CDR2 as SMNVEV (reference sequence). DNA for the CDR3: TGTGCCAGCAGTTCGGGGGAGCAGTTCTTC. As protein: CASSSGEQFF.

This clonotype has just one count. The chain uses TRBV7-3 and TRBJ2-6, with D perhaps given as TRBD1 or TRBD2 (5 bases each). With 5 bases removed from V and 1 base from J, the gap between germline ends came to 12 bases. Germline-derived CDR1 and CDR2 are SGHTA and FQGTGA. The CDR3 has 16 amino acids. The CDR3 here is CASSLPGASGANVLTF. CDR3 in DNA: TGTGCCAGCAGCCTTCCCGGGGCATCTGGGGCCAACGTCCTGACTTTC.

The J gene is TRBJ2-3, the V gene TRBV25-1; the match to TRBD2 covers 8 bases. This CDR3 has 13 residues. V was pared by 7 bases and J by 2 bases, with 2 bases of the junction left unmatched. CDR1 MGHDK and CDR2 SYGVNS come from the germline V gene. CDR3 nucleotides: TGTGCCAGCATAGCGGGATACACAGATACGCAGTATTTT. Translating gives CASIAGYTDTQYF.

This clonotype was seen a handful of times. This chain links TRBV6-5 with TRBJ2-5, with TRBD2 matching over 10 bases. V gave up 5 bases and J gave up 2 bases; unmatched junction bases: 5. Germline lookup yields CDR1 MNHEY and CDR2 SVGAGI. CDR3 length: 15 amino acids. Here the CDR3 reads CASSPGTSVQETQYF. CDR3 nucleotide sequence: TGTGCCAGCAGTCCGGGGACTAGCGTACAAGAGACCCAGTACTTC.

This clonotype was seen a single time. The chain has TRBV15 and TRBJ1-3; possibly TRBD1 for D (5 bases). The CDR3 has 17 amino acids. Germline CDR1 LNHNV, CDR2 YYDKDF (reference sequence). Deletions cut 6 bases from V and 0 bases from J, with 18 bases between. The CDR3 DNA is TGTGCCACCAGACGCGGGGCGAATGGGGGCTCTGGAAACACCATATATTTT. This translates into CATRRGANGGSGNTIYF. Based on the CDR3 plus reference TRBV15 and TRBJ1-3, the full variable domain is DAMVIQNPRYQVTQFGKPVTLSCSQTLNHNVMYWYQQKSSQAPKLLFHYYDKDFNNEADTPDNFQSRRPNTSFCFLDIRSPGLGDTAMYLCATRRGANGGSGNTIYFGEGSWLTVV.

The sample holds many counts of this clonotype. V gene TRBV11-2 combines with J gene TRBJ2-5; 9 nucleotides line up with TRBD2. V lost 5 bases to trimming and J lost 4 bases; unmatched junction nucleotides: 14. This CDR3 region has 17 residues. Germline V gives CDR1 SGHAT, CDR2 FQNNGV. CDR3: CASSPRAGGIESETQYF. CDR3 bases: TGTGCCAGCAGCCCCCGAGCGGGGGGAATTGAATCAGAGACCCAGTACTTC.

The CDR3 coding sequence is TGTGCCAGCAGTTCGACACCGGGACAGGGCCACTACGAGCAGTACTTC. It is translated as CASSSTPGQGHYEQYF. The chain employs TRBV7-3 and TRBJ2-7, with 9 bases matching TRBD1. CDR1 SGHTA and CDR2 FQGTGA come from the germline V gene. Germline trimming cut 6 bases from V and 3 bases from J; bases unmatched to any gene: 12. This CDR3 spans 16 amino acids.

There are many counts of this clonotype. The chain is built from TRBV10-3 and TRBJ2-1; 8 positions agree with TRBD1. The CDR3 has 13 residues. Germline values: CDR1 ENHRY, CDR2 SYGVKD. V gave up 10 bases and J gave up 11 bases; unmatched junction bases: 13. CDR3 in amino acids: CATTVTGATQQFF. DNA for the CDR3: TGTGCCACCACTGTGACAGGGGCCACACAGCAGTTCTTC.

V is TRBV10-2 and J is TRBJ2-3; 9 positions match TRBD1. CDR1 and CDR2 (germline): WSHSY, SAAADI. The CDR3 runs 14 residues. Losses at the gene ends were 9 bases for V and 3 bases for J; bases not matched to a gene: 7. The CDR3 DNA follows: TGCGCCAGTATTCCGGGACAGGGAACAGATACGCAGTATTTT. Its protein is CASIPGQGTDTQYF.

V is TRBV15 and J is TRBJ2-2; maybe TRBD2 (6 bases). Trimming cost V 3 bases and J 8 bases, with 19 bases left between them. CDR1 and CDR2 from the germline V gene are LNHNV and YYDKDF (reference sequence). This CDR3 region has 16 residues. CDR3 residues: CATSSDTGLLLGELFF. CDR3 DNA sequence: TGTGCCACCAGCAGTGACACGGGACTCCTGCTTGGGGAGCTGTTTTTT. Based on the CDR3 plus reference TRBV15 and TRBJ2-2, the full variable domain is DAMVIQNPRYQVTQFGKPVTLSCSQTLNHNVMYWYQQKSSQAPKLLFHYYDKDFNNEADTPDNFQSRRPNTSFCFLDIRSPGLGDTAMYLCATSSDTGLLLGELFFGEGSRLTVL.

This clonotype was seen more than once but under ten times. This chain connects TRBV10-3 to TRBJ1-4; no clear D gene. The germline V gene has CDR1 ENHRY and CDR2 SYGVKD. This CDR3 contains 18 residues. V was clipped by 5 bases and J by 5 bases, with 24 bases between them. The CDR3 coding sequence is TGTGCCATCAGTCGCGGCAGTGTGCCTCCCTCATCAAATGAAAAACTGTTTTTT. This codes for CAISRGSVPPSSNEKLFF.

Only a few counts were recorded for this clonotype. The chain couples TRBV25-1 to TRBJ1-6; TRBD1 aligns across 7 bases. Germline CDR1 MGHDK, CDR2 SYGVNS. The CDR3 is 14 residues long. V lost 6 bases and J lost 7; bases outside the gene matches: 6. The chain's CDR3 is CASREGQKNSPLHF. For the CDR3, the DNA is TGTGCCAGCAGAGAGGGACAGAAAAATTCACCCCTCCACTTT.

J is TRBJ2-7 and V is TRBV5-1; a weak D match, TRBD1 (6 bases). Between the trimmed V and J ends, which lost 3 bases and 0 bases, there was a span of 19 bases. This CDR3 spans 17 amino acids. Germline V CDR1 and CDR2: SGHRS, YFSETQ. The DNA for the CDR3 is TGCGCCAGCAGCTGGGACGGACAGCCCGTTCGCTCCTACGAGCAGTACTTC. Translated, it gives CASSWDGQPVRSYEQYF.

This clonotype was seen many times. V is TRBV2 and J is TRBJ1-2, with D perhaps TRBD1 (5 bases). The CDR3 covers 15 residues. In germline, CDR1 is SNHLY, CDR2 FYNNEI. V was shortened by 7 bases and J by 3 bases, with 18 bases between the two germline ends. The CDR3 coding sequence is TGTGCCAGCATGGGGACTACGGGACTCTACTATGGCTACACCTTC. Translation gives CASMGTTGLYYGYTF. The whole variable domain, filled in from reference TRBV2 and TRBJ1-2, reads EPEVTQTPSHQVTQMGQEVILRCVPISNHLYFYWYRQILGQKVEFLVSFYNNEISEKSEIFDDQFSVERPDGSNFTLKIRSTKLEDSAMYFCASMGTTGLYYGYTFGSGTRLTVV.

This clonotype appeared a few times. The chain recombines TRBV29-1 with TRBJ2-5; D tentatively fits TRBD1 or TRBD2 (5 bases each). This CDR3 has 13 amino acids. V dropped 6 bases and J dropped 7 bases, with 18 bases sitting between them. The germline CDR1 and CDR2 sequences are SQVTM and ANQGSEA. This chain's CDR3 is CSVKTILGGTQYF. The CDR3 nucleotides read TGCAGCGTGAAGACTATCCTTGGGGGGACCCAGTACTTC.

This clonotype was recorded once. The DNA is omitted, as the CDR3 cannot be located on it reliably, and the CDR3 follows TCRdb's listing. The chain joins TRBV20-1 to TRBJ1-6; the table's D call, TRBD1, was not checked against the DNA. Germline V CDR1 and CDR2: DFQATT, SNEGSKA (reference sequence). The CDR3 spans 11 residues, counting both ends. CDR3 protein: CSAAVGAGNDF.